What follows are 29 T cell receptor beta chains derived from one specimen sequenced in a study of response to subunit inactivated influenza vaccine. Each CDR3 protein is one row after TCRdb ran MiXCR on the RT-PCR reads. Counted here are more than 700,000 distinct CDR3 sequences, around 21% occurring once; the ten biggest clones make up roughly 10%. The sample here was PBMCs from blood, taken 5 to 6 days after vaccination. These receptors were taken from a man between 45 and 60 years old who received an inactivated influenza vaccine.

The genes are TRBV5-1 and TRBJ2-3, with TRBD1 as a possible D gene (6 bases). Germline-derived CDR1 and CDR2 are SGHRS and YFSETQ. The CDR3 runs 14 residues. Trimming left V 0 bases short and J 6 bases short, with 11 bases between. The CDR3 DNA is TGCGCCAGCAGCTTGGTAGAGGGGGAGGATACGCAGTATTTT. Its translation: CASSLVEGEDTQYF.

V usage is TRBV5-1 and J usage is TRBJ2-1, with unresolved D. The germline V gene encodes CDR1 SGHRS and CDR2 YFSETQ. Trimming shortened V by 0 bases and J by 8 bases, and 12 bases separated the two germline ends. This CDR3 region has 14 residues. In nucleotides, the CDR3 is TGCGCCAGCAGCTTGGCTCAAGAGCGTGATGAGCAGTTCTTC. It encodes CASSLAQERDEQFF.

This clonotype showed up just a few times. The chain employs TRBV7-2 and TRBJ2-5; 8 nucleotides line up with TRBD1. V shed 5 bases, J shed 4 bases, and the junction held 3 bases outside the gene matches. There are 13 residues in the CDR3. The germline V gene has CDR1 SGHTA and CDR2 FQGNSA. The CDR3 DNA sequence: TGTGCCAGCAGCCCAGGGGGCATAGAGACCCAGTACTTC. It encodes CASSPGGIETQYF.

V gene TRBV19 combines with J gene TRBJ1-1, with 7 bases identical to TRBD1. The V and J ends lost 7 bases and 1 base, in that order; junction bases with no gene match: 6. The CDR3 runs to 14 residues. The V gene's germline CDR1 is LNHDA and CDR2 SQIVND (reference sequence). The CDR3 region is CASKSGTENTEAFF. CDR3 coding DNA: TGTGCCAGTAAAAGCGGGACAGAGAACACTGAAGCTTTCTTT.

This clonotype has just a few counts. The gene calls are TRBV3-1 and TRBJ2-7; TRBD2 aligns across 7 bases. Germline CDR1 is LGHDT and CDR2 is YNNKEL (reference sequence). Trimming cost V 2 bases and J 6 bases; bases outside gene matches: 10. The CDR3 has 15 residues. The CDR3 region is CASSQLGGRSSEQYF. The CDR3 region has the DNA TGTGCCAGCAGCCAATTGGGCGGGAGAAGTAGCGAGCAGTACTTC.

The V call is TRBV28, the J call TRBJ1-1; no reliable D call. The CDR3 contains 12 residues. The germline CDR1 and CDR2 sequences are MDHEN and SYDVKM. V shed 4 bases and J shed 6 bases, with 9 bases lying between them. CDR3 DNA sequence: TGTGCCAGCAGTTCCGGGTTGTCTGAAGCTTTCTTT. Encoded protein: CASSSGLSEAFF.

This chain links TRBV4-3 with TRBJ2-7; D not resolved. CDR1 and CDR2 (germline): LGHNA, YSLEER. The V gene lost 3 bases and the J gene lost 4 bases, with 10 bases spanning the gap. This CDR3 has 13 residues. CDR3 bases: TGCGCCAGCAGCCATATACCGGGTTACGAGCAGTACTTC. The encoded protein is CASSHIPGYEQYF.

The CDR3 protein is CASSRPGYNEKLFF. In nucleotides, the CDR3 is TGTGCCAGCAGTCGGCCAGGGTATAATGAAAAACTGTTTTTT. V gene TRBV12-3 or TRBV12-4 combines with J gene TRBJ1-4; maybe TRBD1 (5 bases). The V end lost 5 bases, the J end lost 4 bases, and 11 bases lay between the germline ends. The CDR3 is 14 amino acids.

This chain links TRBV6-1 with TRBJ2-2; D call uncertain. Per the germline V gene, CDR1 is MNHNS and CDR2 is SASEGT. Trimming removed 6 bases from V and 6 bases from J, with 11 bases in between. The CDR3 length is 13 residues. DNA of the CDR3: TGTGCCAGCAGGGCTATGGGGTCCGGGGAGCTGTTTTTT. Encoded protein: CASRAMGSGELFF.

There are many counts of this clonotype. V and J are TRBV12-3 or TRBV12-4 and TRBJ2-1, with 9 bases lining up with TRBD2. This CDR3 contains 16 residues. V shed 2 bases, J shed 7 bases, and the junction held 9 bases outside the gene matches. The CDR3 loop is CASSLSGGRASNEQFF. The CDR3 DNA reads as TGTGCCAGCAGTTTATCCGGCGGGAGGGCCTCAAATGAGCAGTTCTTC.

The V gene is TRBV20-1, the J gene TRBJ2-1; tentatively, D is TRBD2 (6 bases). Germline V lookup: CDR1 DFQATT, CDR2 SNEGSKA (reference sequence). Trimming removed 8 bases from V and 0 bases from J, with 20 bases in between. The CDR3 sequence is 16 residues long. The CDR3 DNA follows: TGCAGTCCCAAGACCTATAGCGGCAGCTCCTACAATGAGCAGTTCTTC. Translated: CSPKTYSGSSYNEQFF.

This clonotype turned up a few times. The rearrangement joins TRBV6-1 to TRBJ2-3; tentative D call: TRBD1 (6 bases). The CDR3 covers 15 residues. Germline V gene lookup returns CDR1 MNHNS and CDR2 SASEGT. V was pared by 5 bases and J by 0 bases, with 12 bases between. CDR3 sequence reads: CASSKTGLSTDTQYF. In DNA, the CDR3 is TGTGCCAGCAGTAAGACAGGCCTTAGCACAGATACGCAGTATTTT.

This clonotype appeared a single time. The CDR3 is CASQATSGVETQYF. CDR3 in DNA: TGCGCCAGCCAAGCAACTAGCGGCGTCGAGACCCAGTACTTC. V usage is TRBV5-1 and J usage is TRBJ2-5; TRBD2 aligns across 8 bases. The CDR3 has 14 residues. The V and J ends lost 7 bases and 5 bases, in that order; junction bases with no gene match: 10. Germline V gene lookup returns CDR1 SGHRS and CDR2 YFSETQ.

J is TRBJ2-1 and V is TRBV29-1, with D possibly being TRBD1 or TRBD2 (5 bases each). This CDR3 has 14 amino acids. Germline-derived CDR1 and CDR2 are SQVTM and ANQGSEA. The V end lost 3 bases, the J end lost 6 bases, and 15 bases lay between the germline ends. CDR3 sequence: CSVDFSWGSNEQFF. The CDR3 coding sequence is TGCAGCGTTGATTTTTCCTGGGGGAGCAATGAGCAGTTCTTC.

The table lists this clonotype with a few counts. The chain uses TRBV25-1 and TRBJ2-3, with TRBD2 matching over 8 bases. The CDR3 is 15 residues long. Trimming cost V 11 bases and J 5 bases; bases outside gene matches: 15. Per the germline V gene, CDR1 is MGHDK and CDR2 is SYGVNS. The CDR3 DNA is TGTGCCTTGAAAGGGCGGGGGGCTTTGGGAGATACGCAGTATTTT. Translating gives CALKGRGALGDTQYF. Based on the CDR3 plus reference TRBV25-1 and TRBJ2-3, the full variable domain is EADIYQTPRYLVIGTGKKITLECSQTMGHDKMYWYQQDPGMELHLIHYSYGVNSTEKGDLSSESTVSRIRTEHFPLTLESARPSHTSQYLCALKGRGALGDTQYFGPGTRLTVL.

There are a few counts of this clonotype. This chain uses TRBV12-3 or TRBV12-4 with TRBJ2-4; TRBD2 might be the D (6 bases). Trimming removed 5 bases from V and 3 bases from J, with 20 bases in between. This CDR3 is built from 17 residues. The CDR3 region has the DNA TGTGCCAGCAGTCCCACCGGAGGGGCGATAGTCAAAAACATTCAGTACTTC. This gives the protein CASSPTGGAIVKNIQYF.

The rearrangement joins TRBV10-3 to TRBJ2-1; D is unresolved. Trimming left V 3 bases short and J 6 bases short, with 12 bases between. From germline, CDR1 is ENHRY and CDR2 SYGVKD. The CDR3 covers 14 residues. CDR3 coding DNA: TGTGCCATCAGTGATAGTAATAATCCCAATGAGCAGTTCTTC. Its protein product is CAISDSNNPNEQFF.

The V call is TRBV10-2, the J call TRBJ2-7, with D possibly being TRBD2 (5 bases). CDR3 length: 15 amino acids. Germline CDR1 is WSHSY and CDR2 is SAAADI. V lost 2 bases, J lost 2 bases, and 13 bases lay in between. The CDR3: CASSEAGLTTYEQYF. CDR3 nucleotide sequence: TGCGCCAGCAGTGAGGCCGGACTGACCACCTACGAGCAGTACTTC.

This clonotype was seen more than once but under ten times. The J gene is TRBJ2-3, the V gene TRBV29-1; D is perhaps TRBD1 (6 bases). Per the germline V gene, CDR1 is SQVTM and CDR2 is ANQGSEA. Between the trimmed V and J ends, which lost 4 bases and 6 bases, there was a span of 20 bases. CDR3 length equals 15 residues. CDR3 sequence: CSVVLQGTPTDTQYF. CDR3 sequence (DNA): TGCAGCGTTGTGCTCCAGGGGACACCTACTGATACGCAGTATTTT.

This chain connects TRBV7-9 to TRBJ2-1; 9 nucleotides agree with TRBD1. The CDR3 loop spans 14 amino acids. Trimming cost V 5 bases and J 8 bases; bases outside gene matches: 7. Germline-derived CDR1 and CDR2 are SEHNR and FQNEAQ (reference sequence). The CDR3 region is CASSMTGGTDEQFF. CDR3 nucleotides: TGTGCCAGCAGCATGACAGGGGGTACCGATGAGCAGTTCTTC.

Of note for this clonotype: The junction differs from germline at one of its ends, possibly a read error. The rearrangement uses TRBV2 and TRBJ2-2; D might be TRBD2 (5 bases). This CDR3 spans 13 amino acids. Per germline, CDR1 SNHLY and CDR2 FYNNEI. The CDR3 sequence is CARRTGGTGELFF. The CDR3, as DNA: TGTGCCCGCAGGACTGGTGGCACCGGGGAGCTGTTTTTT.

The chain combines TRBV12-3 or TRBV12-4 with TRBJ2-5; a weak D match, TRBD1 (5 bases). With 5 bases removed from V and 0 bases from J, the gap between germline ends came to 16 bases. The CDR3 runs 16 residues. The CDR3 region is CASSKGSPWNQETQYF. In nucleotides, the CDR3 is TGTGCCAGCAGTAAGGGGTCCCCGTGGAACCAAGAGACCCAGTACTTC.

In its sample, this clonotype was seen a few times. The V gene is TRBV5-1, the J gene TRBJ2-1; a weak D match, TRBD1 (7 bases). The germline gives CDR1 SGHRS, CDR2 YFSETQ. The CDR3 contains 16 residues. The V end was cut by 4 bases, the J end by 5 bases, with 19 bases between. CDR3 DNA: TGCGCCAGCAGCGCCAGGGGGGCGCCCCCGGACAATGAGCAGTTCTTC. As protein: CASSARGAPPDNEQFF.

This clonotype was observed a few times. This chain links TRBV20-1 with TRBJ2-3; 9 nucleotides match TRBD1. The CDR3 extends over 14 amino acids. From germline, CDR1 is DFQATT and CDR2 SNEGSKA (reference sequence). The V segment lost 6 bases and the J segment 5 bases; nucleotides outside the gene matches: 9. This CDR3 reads CSAIPGQGRDTQYF. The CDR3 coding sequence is TGCAGTGCCATCCCGGGACAGGGCAGAGATACGCAGTATTTT.

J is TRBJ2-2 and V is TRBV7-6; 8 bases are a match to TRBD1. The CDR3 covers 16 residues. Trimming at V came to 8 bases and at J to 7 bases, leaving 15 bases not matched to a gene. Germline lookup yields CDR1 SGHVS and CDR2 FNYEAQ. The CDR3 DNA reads TGTGCCAGCTCATGGAACTTTGGGACAGGTATCGGGGAGCTGTTTTTT. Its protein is CASSWNFGTGIGELFF.

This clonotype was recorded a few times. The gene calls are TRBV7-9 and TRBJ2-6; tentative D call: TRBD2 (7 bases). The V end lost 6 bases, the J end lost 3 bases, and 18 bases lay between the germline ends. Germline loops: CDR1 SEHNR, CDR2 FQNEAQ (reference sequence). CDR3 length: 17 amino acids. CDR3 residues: CASSRTGGLGGANVLTF. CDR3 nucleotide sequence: TGTGCCAGCAGTCGCACCGGGGGGCTAGGTGGGGCCAACGTCCTGACTTTC.

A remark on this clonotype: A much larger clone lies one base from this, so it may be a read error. The CDR3 bases are TGTGCCAGCAGCCCCATGGCGGGAGGAGCCTCAGATACGCAGTATTTT. As protein: CASSPMAGGASDTQYF. The chain recombines TRBV12-3 or TRBV12-4 with TRBJ2-3; TRBD2 matches at 8 bases. V dropped 6 bases and J dropped 4; count of bases not matched to a gene: 12. CDR3 size: 16 residues.

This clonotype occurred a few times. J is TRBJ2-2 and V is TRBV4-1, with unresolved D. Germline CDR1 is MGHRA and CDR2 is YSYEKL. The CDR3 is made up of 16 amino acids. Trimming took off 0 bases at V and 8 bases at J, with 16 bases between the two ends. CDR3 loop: CASSQDQSPLGGELFF. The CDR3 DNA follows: TGCGCCAGCAGCCAAGATCAGAGTCCCCTCGGGGGGGAGCTGTTTTTT.

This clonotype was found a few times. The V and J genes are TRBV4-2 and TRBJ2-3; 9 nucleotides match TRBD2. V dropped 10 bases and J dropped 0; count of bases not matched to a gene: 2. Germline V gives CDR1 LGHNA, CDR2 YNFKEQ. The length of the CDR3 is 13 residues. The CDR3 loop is CAIGTSSTDTQYF. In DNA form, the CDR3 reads TGTGCCATCGGGACTAGCAGCACAGATACGCAGTATTTT.